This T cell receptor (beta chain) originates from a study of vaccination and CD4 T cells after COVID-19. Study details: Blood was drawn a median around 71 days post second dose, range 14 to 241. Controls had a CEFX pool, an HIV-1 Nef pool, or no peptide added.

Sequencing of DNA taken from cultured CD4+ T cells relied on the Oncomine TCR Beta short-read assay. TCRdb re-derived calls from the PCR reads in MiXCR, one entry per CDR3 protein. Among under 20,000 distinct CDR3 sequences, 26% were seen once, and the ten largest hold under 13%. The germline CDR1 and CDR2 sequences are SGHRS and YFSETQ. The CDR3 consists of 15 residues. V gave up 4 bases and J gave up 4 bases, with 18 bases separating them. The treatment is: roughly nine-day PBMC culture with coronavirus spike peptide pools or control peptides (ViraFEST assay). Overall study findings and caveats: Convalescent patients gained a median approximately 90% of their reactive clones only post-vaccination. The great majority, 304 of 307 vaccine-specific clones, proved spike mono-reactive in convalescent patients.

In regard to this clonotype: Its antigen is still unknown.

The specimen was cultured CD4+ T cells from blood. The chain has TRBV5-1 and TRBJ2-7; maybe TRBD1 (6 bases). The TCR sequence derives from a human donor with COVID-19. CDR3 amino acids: CASSSRDKGVYEQYF. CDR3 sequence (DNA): TGCGCCAGCAGCAGCCGGGACAAAGGAGTTTACGAGCAGTACTTC.